The 14 T cell receptor beta chains below come from one sample, sequenced in a study of cytomegalovirus exposure and HLA in healthy donors. The assay was immunoSEQ multiplex PCR, and TCRdb's table has in-frame clones only and misses some. There are 85,000 to 130,000 clones in the sample; 88% occur only once, and about 1.8% lies in the top ten. The sample taken for sequencing was PBMCs. The receptors come from a woman in her late teens or twenties in good health and CMV-seropositive.

The CDR3, as DNA: TGTGCCAGCAGCGCTAAGGGGGAGGGTGGCAATCAGCCCCAGCATTTT. It translates to CASSAKGEGGNQPQHF. The genes are TRBV5-4 and TRBJ1-5, with D perhaps matching TRBD1 (6 bases). V lost 4 bases to trimming and J lost 2 bases, with 16 bases between them. Germline V gives CDR1 SGHNT, CDR2 YYREEE (reference sequence). The CDR3 sequence is 16 residues long.

The chain combines TRBV4-1 with TRBJ1-2; maybe TRBD1 (5 bases). In germline, CDR1 is MGHRA, CDR2 YSYEKL. The CDR3 totals 15 residues. Between the trimmed V and J ends, which lost 0 bases and 4 bases, there was a span of 12 bases. CDR3 residues: CASSQDLAGGYGYTF. The CDR3, as DNA: TGCGCCAGCAGCCAAGATTTGGCCGGGGGCTATGGCTACACCTTC.

This chain uses TRBV9 with TRBJ2-1, with 14 bases that match TRBD2. Looked up from germline, CDR1 is SGDLS and CDR2 is YYNGEE. With V trimmed by 4 bases and J by 0 bases, 12 bases remained unmatched. This CDR3 spans 20 amino acids. The CDR3 loop reads CASSPPPGLAGVSSYNEQFF. DNA of the CDR3: TGTGCCAGCAGCCCTCCCCCGGGACTAGCGGGGGTAAGCTCCTACAATGAGCAGTTCTTC.

The rearrangement joins TRBV4-1 to TRBJ2-1; 10 bases are a match to TRBD2. Germline CDR1 and CDR2: MGHRA and YSYEKL. After removal of 0 bases from V and 1 base from J, the junction contained 9 bases not matched to a gene. There are 19 residues in the CDR3. This CDR3 is CASSQDMGLAGASYNEQFF. The CDR3 DNA is TGCGCCAGCAGCCAAGATATGGGTCTAGCGGGGGCATCCTACAATGAGCAGTTCTTC.

The sample holds a few counts of this clone. The chain couples TRBV27 to TRBJ1-6; tentative D call: TRBD1 (6 bases). The CDR3 has 14 amino acids. The V end lost 5 bases, the J end lost 11 bases, and 16 bases lay between the germline ends. The germline gives CDR1 MNHEY, CDR2 SMNVEV (reference sequence). The CDR3 loop is CASSPKDRSPPLHF. CDR3 bases: TGTGCCAGCAGTCCTAAGGACAGATCCCCACCCCTCCACTTT.

This chain connects TRBV7-2 to TRBJ1-6, with 9 bases that match TRBD1. After removal of 0 bases from V and 11 bases from J, the junction contained 2 bases not matched to a gene. The CDR3 loop spans 14 amino acids. CDR1 is SGHTA, CDR2 FQGNSA, per germline. CDR3 sequence: CASSLAYRGPPLHF. The CDR3 bases are TGTGCCAGCAGCTTAGCGTACAGGGGGCCACCCCTCCACTTT.

The J gene is TRBJ2-7, the V gene TRBV5-5; perhaps TRBD1 as D (6 bases). Deletions cut 0 bases from V and 0 bases from J, with 10 bases between. Per the germline V gene, CDR1 is SGHKS and CDR2 is YYEKEE (reference sequence). This CDR3 region has 15 residues. CDR3 amino acids: CASSLAGDGSYEQYF. The DNA for the CDR3 is TGTGCCAGCAGCTTGGCAGGGGATGGCTCCTACGAGCAGTACTTC.

This chain links TRBV5-1 with TRBJ1-2, with D uncertain. There are 18 residues in the CDR3. Germline-derived CDR1 and CDR2 are SGHRS and YFSETQ. Trimming cost V 0 bases and J 1 base, with 19 bases left between them. This chain's CDR3 is CASSLDGWQITNNYGYTF. The CDR3 nucleotides read TGCGCCAGCAGCTTGGATGGTTGGCAGATCACAAATAACTATGGCTACACCTTC.

This clone has just a few counts. V and J are TRBV6-1 and TRBJ2-3, with D maybe TRBD1 (5 bases). This CDR3 has 14 amino acids. Trimming pared 2 bases from V and 4 bases from J, leaving 10 bases between. Germline V lookup: CDR1 MNHNS, CDR2 SASEGT. The CDR3 coding sequence is TGTGCCAGCAGTGAAAGGCCCAGGGCAGATACGCAGTATTTT. Translating it yields CASSERPRADTQYF.

The chain employs TRBV2 and TRBJ1-2; D gene unclear. V was trimmed by 7 bases and J by 4 bases, leaving 10 bases between them. This CDR3 is 12 amino acids long. From germline, CDR1 is SNHLY and CDR2 FYNNEI. CDR3 bases: TGTGCCAGCATGGTCCGGGGCTATGGCTACACCTTC. Its translation is CASMVRGYGYTF.

Turning to this clone: Germline is not matched at one junction end, which may reflect a read error. The chain links TRBV7-7 to TRBJ2-1; D remains unclear. The CDR3 runs to 13 residues. Germline CDR1 reads SSHAT; CDR2 reads FNYEAQ (reference sequence). CDR3 in amino acids: CASSLAPNNEQFF. The CDR3 DNA reads as TGTGCTAGCAGCTTAGCCCCTAACAATGAGCAGTTCTTC.

The rearrangement uses TRBV6-1 and TRBJ1-2, with 7 nucleotides matching TRBD1. Germline CDR1 reads MNHNS; CDR2 reads SASEGT. Trimming removed 10 bases from V and 4 bases from J; junction bases left unmatched: 12. This CDR3 has 14 amino acids. This chain's CDR3 is CAIKYRGGIYGYTF. In DNA form, the CDR3 reads TGTGCCATCAAATACAGGGGAGGCATCTATGGCTACACCTTC.

V and J are TRBV14 and TRBJ2-1; 9 bases fit TRBD1. J was trimmed by 8 bases and V by 4 bases; bases with no gene match: 12. Germline V gene sequence: CDR1 SGHDN, CDR2 FVKESK. The CDR3 sequence is 16 residues long. CDR3: CASSRFGTGTWDEQFF. Written as DNA, the CDR3 is TGTGCCAGCAGCCGGTTCGGGACAGGGACCTGGGATGAGCAGTTCTTC.

This chain joins TRBV27 and TRBJ1-3; TRBD1 matches 8 bases. Trimming took 2 bases from V and 0 from J; bases not matched to a gene: 18. The CDR3 is 21 residues long. CDR1 and CDR2 (germline): MNHEY, SMNVEV (reference sequence). The CDR3 nucleotides are TGTGCCAGCAGTTTAAGGCCCCACAGGGGGATCGGGTCTCTCTCTGGAAACACCATATATTTT. It is translated as CASSLRPHRGIGSLSGNTIYF.